The present T cell receptor (beta chain) was sequenced within a study of T cell responses to AZD1222 COVID-19 vaccine. Findings and limits, study-wide: Females outnumbered males among donors, who were mostly white British; clonal diversity was possibly underestimated. When two AZD1222 doses had been given, Spike-specific TCR breadth and depth rose.

Comment on this clone: The antigen remains undetermined.

V dropped 2 bases and J dropped 2; count of bases not matched to a gene: 7. The length of the CDR3 is 15 residues. Germline V CDR1 and CDR2: GTSNPN, SVGIG (reference sequence). Sequencing was performed with immunoSEQ multiplex PCR; in TCRdb, only in-frame clones are kept and a portion is missing. This table has approximately 110,000 clones, 85% to 90% appearing once. Specimen: peripheral blood, collected 28 days after the second AZD1222 dose. The V call is TRBV30, the J call TRBJ1-1, with 8 bases fitting TRBD1. This receptor was taken from an adult who received the AZD1222 COVID-19 vaccine. CDR3 DNA sequence: TGTGCCTGGAGTCCACTGGGACAGGCTAACACTGAAGCTTTCTTT. Protein product: CAWSPLGQANTEAFF.